Listed below are T cell receptor beta chains from one sample, sequenced in a study of blood T cells in healthy people across ages. TCRdb called the 5' RACE reads again in MiXCR, with one record for every CDR3 protein. Counted here are about 840,000 distinct CDR3 sequences, about 27% occurring once; the ten biggest clones make up around 9.6%. These data were likewise used in another study, on T cells of mothers and their children.

Material: blood. The receptors stem from a woman in her forties in good health. Both conserved end residues are part of each CDR3. D genes are given only for firm matches. Expanded clones are given a class, and other clones once, few, many or no size at all.

V gene	J gene	D gene	clone size	CDR3 protein	CDR3 DNA
TRBV7-3	TRBJ2-3	NA	NA	CASSLTFGGTDTQYF	TGTGCCAGCAGCTTAACGTTCGGGGGCACAGATACGCAGTATTTT
TRBV7-9	TRBJ2-4	TRBD2	few	CASSLNSGGAQNIQYF	TGTGCCAGCAGCTTGAATAGCGGGGGGGCCCAAAACATTCAGTACTTC
TRBV29-1	TRBJ1-4	NA	few	CSVASSTNEKLFF	TGCAGCGTTGCCAGCTCAACTAATGAAAAACTGTTTTTT
TRBV7-8	TRBJ1-2	NA	NA	CASKLMQSSNYGYTF	TGTGCCAGCAAGCTGATGCAGTCTTCTAACTATGGCTACACCTTC
TRBV5-6	TRBJ1-1	NA	many	CASSLGDTNTEAFF	TGTGCCAGCAGCTTGGGGGACACCAACACTGAAGCTTTCTTT
TRBV10-3	TRBJ1-6	NA	few	CAISEQRPGRENSPLHF	TGTGCCATCAGTGAGCAACGCCCGGGACGGGAGAATTCACCCCTCCACTTT
TRBV15	TRBJ1-1	TRBD1	NA	CATSPERGPGAEAFF	TGTGCCACCAGCCCGGAAAGGGGGCCAGGGGCTGAAGCTTTCTTT
TRBV11-2	TRBJ2-1	TRBD2	NA	CASRFAGTSAYNEQFF	TGTGCCAGCAGATTTGCCGGGACTAGCGCTTACAATGAGCAGTTCTTC
TRBV7-6	TRBJ2-7	NA	many	CASSLGGGTTYEQYF	TGTGCCAGCAGCTTGGGCGGGGGCACTACCTACGAGCAGTACTTC
TRBV6-1	TRBJ1-2	TRBD1	NA	CANSDRQGLDGYTF	TGTGCCAACAGTGATCGACAGGGGCTCGATGGCTACACCTTC
TRBV2	TRBJ2-3	NA	NA	CASNRLASTDTQYF	TGTGCCAGCAACCGACTCGCTAGCACAGATACGCAGTATTTT
TRBV21-1	TRBJ1-2	NA	NA	CASKKLRGWGYTF	TGTGCCAGCAAAAAACTACGGGGGTGGGGCTACACCTTC
TRBV3-1	TRBJ1-4	TRBD1	NA	CASSQGTGDYGEKLFF	TGTGCCAGCAGCCAGGGTACAGGGGATTACGGTGAAAAACTGTTTTTT
TRBV28	TRBJ1-2	NA	NA	CASSSPGVGFLNRSGYTF	TGTGCCAGCAGTTCCCCAGGGGTCGGTTTTCTGAACAGGTCCGGCTACACCTTC
TRBV11-2	TRBJ2-7	NA	many	CASSGDRDIRSYEQYF	TGTGCCAGCAGCGGCGACCGGGACATAAGATCCTACGAGCAGTACTTC
TRBV20-1	TRBJ2-3	TRBD2	few	CSARAGWGTSGGTSTDTQYF	TGCAGTGCTAGAGCCGGGTGGGGGACTAGCGGGGGGACTAGCACAGATACGCAGTATTTT
TRBV9	TRBJ1-1	NA	NA	CASSQGSLGLTEAFF	TGTGCCAGCTCACAGGGATCCCTCGGTTTAACTGAAGCTTTCTTT
TRBV11-2	TRBJ1-1	NA	NA	CASSLEVNTKAFF	TGTGCCAGCAGCTTAGAGGTGAACACTAAAGCTTTCTTT
TRBV4-3	TRBJ1-2	TRBD1	few	CASSHVGDRVLGGYTF	TGCGCCAGCAGCCATGTTGGGGACAGGGTATTAGGTGGCTACACCTTC
TRBV12-3/TRBV12-4	TRBJ2-1	NA	many	CASSSLVGNEQFF	TGTGCCAGCAGCTCGCTCGTCGGAAATGAGCAGTTCTTC
TRBV20-1	TRBJ1-1	NA	NA	CSARDHHGLSTEAFF	TGCAGTGCTAGGGATCATCACGGGTTGAGCACTGAAGCTTTCTTT
TRBV6-1	TRBJ2-1	NA	NA	CASSEQMGTGNEQFF	TGTGCCAGCAGTGAGCAGATGGGAACGGGCAATGAGCAGTTCTTC
TRBV7-6	TRBJ2-5	NA	NA	CASSTGTRETQYF	TGTGCCAGCAGCACTGGTACAAGAGAGACCCAGTACTTC
TRBV24-1	TRBJ2-1	TRBD1	NA	CATSGTRDSESNEQFF	TGCGCCACCAGTGGTACCCGGGACAGCGAAAGCAATGAGCAGTTCTTC
TRBV7-2	TRBJ1-2	TRBD1	NA	CASSPQGANDGYTF	TGTGCCAGCAGCCCACAGGGGGCTAACGATGGCTACACCTTC
TRBV2	TRBJ2-3	NA	few	CASKEQGFRTDTQYF	TGTGCCAGCAAAGAACAGGGATTTCGGACAGATACGCAGTATTTT
TRBV6-2/TRBV6-3	TRBJ2-5	NA	few	CASSYVPGASETQYF	TGTGCCAGCAGTTACGTCCCGGGGGCCAGTGAGACCCAGTACTTC
TRBV7-9	TRBJ1-1	NA	NA	CASSPVVLNTEAFF	TGTGCCAGCAGCCCAGTGGTCTTGAACACTGAAGCTTTCTTT
TRBV7-9	TRBJ2-6	NA	few	CASSLSGPGANALTF	TGTGCCAGCAGCTTGTCAGGGCCGGGGGCCAACGCCCTGACTTTC
TRBV9	TRBJ2-7	NA	many	CASSVAGWASSYEQYF	TGTGCCAGCAGCGTAGCTGGGTGGGCAAGCTCCTACGAGCAGTACTTC
TRBV19	TRBJ1-2	NA	NA	CAGSFGSYGYTF	TGTGCCGGTAGTTTCGGGAGTTATGGCTACACCTTC
TRBV20-1	TRBJ2-1	NA	NA	CSARETAGHQFF	TGCAGTGCTAGAGAGACAGCGGGCCACCAGTTCTTC
TRBV3-1	TRBJ2-5	NA	many	CASSRTRETQYF	TGTGCCAGCAGCCGCACTAGGGAGACCCAGTACTTC
TRBV4-1	TRBJ1-6	TRBD1	NA	CASSQEYTGESPLHF	TGCGCCAGCAGCCAAGAGTACACAGGGGAATCACCCCTCCACTTT
TRBV4-1	TRBJ2-7	NA	NA	CASSQDRRVSEQYF	TGCGCCAGCAGCCAAGATAGGCGGGTTTCCGAGCAGTACTTC